This entry lists 28 T cell receptor beta chains sequenced from one sample in a study of CD8+ T cells in alopecia areata. Indicated treatment: oral pan-JAK inhibitor, 5-10 mg twice daily. RNA was isolated and reverse transcribed to cDNA, the sequencing template. Sequencing used immunoSEQ multiplex PCR; TCRdb keeps in-frame clones, though not all of them. The data show 200,000 or so clones, 58% seen once. Sequencing used CD4+ T cells sorted from blood, obtained at week 24, from a patient treated with tofacitinib. Receptors originate from a human donor with alopecia areata.

This clone was picked up one time. The V gene is TRBV6-5, the J gene TRBJ1-2; 8 nucleotides match TRBD1. The germline gives CDR1 MNHEY, CDR2 SVGAGI. This CDR3 is 13 amino acids long. J gave up 4 bases and V 5 bases, and 3 bases lay outside the gene matches. The CDR3 sequence: CASSKDRGYGYTF. CDR3 DNA sequence: TGTGCCAGCAGTAAAGACAGGGGCTATGGCTACACCTTC.

In nucleotides, the CDR3 is TGCAGCGTGTCCGGGACTAGCGGGATCCCCGAGCAGTACTTC. Protein sequence: CSVSGTSGIPEQYF. The genes are TRBV29-1 and TRBJ2-7; TRBD2 matches 13 bases. The V and J ends lost 6 bases and 6 bases, in that order; junction bases with no gene match: 8. The germline V gene encodes CDR1 SQVTM and CDR2 ANQGSEA. The CDR3 extends over 14 amino acids.

This clone came up a few times. The gene calls are TRBV4-1 and TRBJ1-2; TRBD1 aligns across 7 bases. Germline values: CDR1 MGHRA, CDR2 YSYEKL. Germline trimming cut 2 bases from V and 5 bases from J; bases unmatched to any gene: 11. This CDR3 is built from 16 residues. The CDR3 DNA sequence: TGCGCCAGCAGCCAATTCGTGCAGGGGGTAGGATATGGCTACACCTTC. Residues: CASSQFVQGVGYGYTF.

J is TRBJ1-1 and V is TRBV5-6; D remains unclear. The V end lost 0 bases, the J end lost 7 bases, and 7 bases lay between the germline ends. CDR3 size: 12 residues. Germline V gene lookup returns CDR1 SGHDT and CDR2 YYEEEE. In DNA form, the CDR3 reads TGTGCCAGCAGCTTGGCCGACGGTGAAGCTTTCTTT. As protein: CASSLADGEAFF.

The V call is TRBV11-2, the J call TRBJ1-2; D is unclear. V lost 2 bases, J lost 7 bases, and 8 bases lay in between. Germline assignment: CDR1 SGHAT and CDR2 FQNNGV. The CDR3 has 12 residues. The DNA for the CDR3 is TGTGCCAGCAGCTTATTCCGGGCTGGCTACACCTTC. As protein: CASSLFRAGYTF.

This sequence joins TRBV11-3 and TRBJ1-1, with D unclear. Deletions cut 4 bases from V and 7 bases from J, with 16 bases between. The CDR3 consists of 14 residues. CDR1 SGHNT and CDR2 YENEEA come from the germline V gene. The DNA for the CDR3 is TGTGCCAGCAGCTCCTCCTACCCCATTGGTGAAGCTTTCTTT. Encoded protein: CASSSSYPIGEAFF. Filled out from reference TRBV11-3 and TRBJ1-1, the complete variable domain reads EAGVVQSPRYKIIEKKQPVAFWCNPISGHNTLYWYLQNLGQGPELLIRYENEEAVDDSQLPKDRFSAERLKGVDSTLKIQPAELGDSAVYLCASSSSYPIGEAFFGQGTRLTVV.

This clone has a handful of counts. The rearrangement uses TRBV29-1 and TRBJ2-5; D not resolved. There are 14 residues in the CDR3. Trimming took off 0 bases at V and 1 base at J, with 9 bases between the two ends. The germline V gene has CDR1 SQVTM and CDR2 ANQGSEA. The CDR3 loop reads CSVEDLGSQETQYF. The CDR3 region has the DNA TGCAGCGTTGAAGATCTGGGATCCCAAGAGACCCAGTACTTC.

The chain combines TRBV2 with TRBJ2-7; 8 positions match TRBD1. The germline V gene encodes CDR1 SNHLY and CDR2 FYNNEI. The CDR3 has 13 amino acids. Trimming at V came to 4 bases and at J to 5 bases, leaving 4 bases not matched to a gene. This chain's CDR3 is CASSGQGINEQYF. The DNA of the CDR3 is TGTGCCAGCAGTGGACAGGGGATCAACGAGCAGTACTTC.

The genes are TRBV4-1 and TRBJ1-1; 10 nucleotides match TRBD1. CDR1 is MGHRA, CDR2 YSYEKL, per germline. V lost 2 bases to trimming and J lost 11 bases; unmatched junction nucleotides: 11. This CDR3 has 15 amino acids. CDR3 region: CASSQRSAGTGVAFF. The CDR3 DNA sequence: TGCGCCAGCAGCCAAAGAAGTGCAGGGACAGGGGTGGCTTTCTTT.

The CDR3 DNA reads as TGTGCCAGCAGCTTAGCGTCCAGGGCAAATGAAAAACTGTTTTTT. Its translation is CASSLASRANEKLFF. The chain couples TRBV7-2 to TRBJ1-4; D possibly corresponds to TRBD1 (5 bases). CDR1 and CDR2 from the germline V gene are SGHTA and FQGNSA. This CDR3 has 15 residues. Trimming cost V 0 bases and J 5 bases, with 10 bases left between them.

This clone was observed a few times. The genes are TRBV19 and TRBJ2-3, with a weak D call TRBD2 (5 bases). The CDR3 has 18 amino acids. Germline V lookup: CDR1 LNHDA, CDR2 SQIVND (reference sequence). The germline V and J ends were trimmed by 6 bases and 2 bases, with 24 bases remaining between them. The CDR3 bases are TGTGCCAGTAGCGATAGGGCCCAAACTGGAGACTACACAGATACGCAGTATTTT. This sequence encodes CASSDRAQTGDYTDTQYF.

The gene calls are TRBV18 and TRBJ2-5; 7 bases match TRBD1. The CDR3 loop spans 14 amino acids. With V trimmed by 4 bases and J by 3 bases, 5 bases remained unmatched. Per germline, CDR1 KGHSH and CDR2 LQKENI. CDR3 protein: CASSLDRVEETQYF. For the CDR3, the DNA is TGTGCCAGCTCACTAGACAGGGTAGAAGAGACCCAGTACTTC.

CDR3 DNA: TGTGCCAGCAGTTCCCGGCGGGGGAAAATACACGAGCAGTACTTC. Residues: CASSSRRGKIHEQYF. This rearrangement joins TRBV27 to TRBJ2-7; TRBD2 matches 7 bases. Germline V gene lookup returns CDR1 MNHEY and CDR2 SMNVEV (reference sequence). The CDR3 has 15 amino acids. The junction had 11 bases not matched to a gene; V was cut back by 4 bases and J by 5 bases.

The V call is TRBV6-5, the J call TRBJ2-1; D not resolved. CDR1 is MNHEY, CDR2 SVGAGI, per germline. This CDR3 comprises 13 residues. V was cut by 7 bases and J by 3 bases, with 10 bases left in between. The DNA of the CDR3 is TGTGCCAGCATCGATAAGAACTACAATGAGCAGTTCTTC. This gives the protein CASIDKNYNEQFF.

This chain joins TRBV4-2 and TRBJ2-5, with TRBD2 identical over 7 bases. After removal of 0 bases from V and 2 bases from J, the junction contained 12 bases not matched to a gene. The germline CDR1 and CDR2 sequences are LGHNA and YNFKEQ. The CDR3 totals 18 residues. The CDR3 loop is CASSQDVRGGAGQETQYF. The CDR3, as DNA: TGTGCCAGCAGCCAAGATGTTCGAGGAGGAGCGGGGCAAGAGACCCAGTACTTC.

The CDR3 DNA reads as TGTGCCAGCAGTTTAAGGACTAGCGGGAGGGGGACGCAGTATTTT. Translating it yields CASSLRTSGRGTQYF. V is TRBV28 and J is TRBJ2-3; 15 nucleotides line up with TRBD2. After removal of 2 bases from V and 9 bases from J, the junction contained 3 bases not matched to a gene. This CDR3 region has 15 residues. The germline V gene has CDR1 MDHEN and CDR2 SYDVKM.

In this sample, this clone turned up a few times. The rearrangement joins TRBV30 to TRBJ1-2; unclear D gene. V lost 1 base, J lost 2 bases, and 5 bases lay in between. The CDR3 loop spans 12 amino acids. Germline CDR1 is GTSNPN and CDR2 is SVGIG (reference sequence). Here the CDR3 reads CAWSERNYGYTF. The CDR3 coding sequence is TGTGCCTGGAGTGAAAGAAACTATGGCTACACCTTC. Combining the CDR3 with reference TRBV30 and TRBJ1-2 gives the whole variable domain SQTIHQWPATLVQPVGSPLSLECTVEGTSNPNLYWYRQAAGRGLQLLFYSVGIGQISSEVPQNLSASRPQDRQFILSSKKLLLSDSGFYLCAWSERNYGYTFGSGTRLTVV.

The rearrangement joins TRBV6-6 to TRBJ2-7; TRBD1 is a possible D gene (6 bases). Germline V gene sequence: CDR1 MNHNY, CDR2 SVGAGI (reference sequence). Trimming shortened V by 6 bases and J by 2 bases, and 14 bases separated the two germline ends. The CDR3 is 14 amino acids. The CDR3 here is CASSLDRITYEQYF. In DNA, the CDR3 is TGTGCCAGCAGCCTCGACAGGATAACCTACGAGCAGTACTTC.

The rearrangement uses TRBV6-5 and TRBJ1-1; unclear D gene. V lost 7 bases and J 2 bases, leaving 5 bases between the germline ends. This CDR3 is 11 amino acids long. Germline CDR1 and CDR2: MNHEY and SVGAGI. This CDR3 is CASKFNTEAFF. The CDR3 nucleotides are TGTGCCAGCAAATTTAACACTGAAGCTTTCTTT.

A few counts support this clone. The chain carries TRBV7-2 and TRBJ2-3, with D uncertain. This CDR3 has 13 amino acids. In germline, CDR1 is SGHTA, CDR2 FQGNSA. Trimming took 3 bases from V and 4 from J, leaving 8 bases between them. The CDR3 DNA follows: TGTGCCAGCAGCTTCGTAGCCGCAGATACGCAGTATTTT. Translation gives CASSFVAADTQYF.

V and J are TRBV13 and TRBJ1-4; a possible D gene is TRBD1 (6 bases). The CDR3 sequence is 14 residues long. Trimming cost V 3 bases and J 6 bases, with 11 bases left between them. The germline CDR1 and CDR2 sequences are PRHDT and FYEKMQ (reference sequence). CDR3 residues: CASSFRTGYEKLFF. The DNA for the CDR3 is TGTGCCAGCAGCTTTCGAACAGGGTATGAAAAACTGTTTTTT.

Details on this clone: This same CDR3 is encoded by further DNA sequences in the sample. This chain uses TRBV29-1 with TRBJ1-3; 9 bases fit TRBD1. Germline-derived CDR1 and CDR2 are SQVTM and ANQGSEA. The CDR3 is made up of 13 amino acids. Trimming took 6 bases from V and 4 from J; bases not matched to a gene: 4. This CDR3 is CSVHRGPGNTIYF. Written as DNA, the CDR3 is TGCAGCGTCCACAGGGGGCCCGGAAACACCATATATTTT. Using reference TRBV29-1 and TRBJ1-3 for the parts outside the CDR3, the full variable domain is SAVISQKPSRDICQRGTSLTIQCQVDSQVTMMFWYRQQPGQSLTLIATANQGSEATYESGFVIDKFPISRPNLTFSTLTVSNMSPEDSSIYLCSVHRGPGNTIYFGEGSWLTVV.

The chain links TRBV30 to TRBJ2-3, with 11 bases that match TRBD2. This CDR3 region has 16 residues. In germline, CDR1 is GTSNPN, CDR2 SVGIG (reference sequence). Germline trimming cut 0 bases from V and 5 bases from J; bases unmatched to any gene: 7. CDR3 DNA sequence: TGTGCCTGGAGTGTCGGGCTAGCGGGAGGTGGAGATACGCAGTATTTT. Protein product: CAWSVGLAGGGDTQYF.

The genes are TRBV4-2 and TRBJ2-5; maybe TRBD2 (7 bases). V was clipped by 1 base and J by 5 bases, with 23 bases between them. The germline gives CDR1 LGHNA, CDR2 YNFKEQ. The CDR3 has 18 residues. The CDR3 DNA reads as TGTGCCAGCAGCCAAGGAGAGAACGGGGGGCCGATACGGGAGACCCAGTACTTC. It is translated as CASSQGENGGPIRETQYF.

This chain links TRBV25-1 with TRBJ1-6; TRBD1 matches at 8 bases. The CDR3 contains 16 residues. CDR1 and CDR2 (germline): MGHDK, SYGVNS. V shed 1 base, J shed 6 bases, and the junction held 5 bases outside the gene matches. CDR3 sequence: CASSEFQGARNSPLHF. DNA of the CDR3: TGTGCCAGCAGTGAATTCCAGGGGGCTCGTAATTCACCCCTCCACTTT.

As concerns this clone: The same CDR3 is also encoded by other DNA sequences in this sample. J is TRBJ2-3 and V is TRBV5-6; D uncertain. The V gene's germline CDR1 is SGHDT and CDR2 YYEEEE. The CDR3 covers 13 residues. V dropped 0 bases and J dropped 1 base, with 3 bases sitting between them. This chain's CDR3 is CASSLERTDTQYF. The CDR3 nucleotides read TGTGCCAGCAGCTTGGAGCGCACAGATACGCAGTATTTT.

The J gene is TRBJ1-2, the V gene TRBV7-9, with no clear D. Germline V gene sequence: CDR1 SEHNR, CDR2 FQNEAQ (reference sequence). The CDR3 is 15 residues long. V was pared by 4 bases and J by 3 bases, with 15 bases between. The CDR3 region has the DNA TGTGCCAGCAGCTCCGGCCTCTCCTTCCACTATGGCTACACCTTC. Amino acids: CASSSGLSFHYGYTF. The full variable domain, its missing parts supplied by reference TRBV7-9 and TRBJ1-2, is DTGVSQNPRHKITKRGQNVTFRCDPISEHNRLYWYRQTLGQGPEFLTYFQNEAQLEKSRLLSDRFSAERPKGSFSTLEIQRTEQGDSAMYLCASSSGLSFHYGYTFGSGTRLTVV.

This clone showed up just once. This sequence joins TRBV4-1 and TRBJ1-5, with a possible D match to TRBD1 (6 bases). Germline V CDR1 and CDR2: MGHRA, YSYEKL. V gave up 1 base and J gave up 5 bases, with 12 bases separating them. The CDR3 runs to 15 residues. CDR3 nucleotide sequence: TGCGCCAGCAGCCAAGTGGGGGCCCCCCATCAGCCCCAGCATTTT. This codes for CASSQVGAPHQPQHF.